Following are 22 T cell receptor beta chains from one sample sequenced in a study of Graves' ophthalmopathy and Graves' hyperthyroidism. The authors amplified TCR beta CDR3 regions from RNA transcripts. The first round was an RT-PCR with HTBI primers, and the second round was a multiplex PCR. Via MiXCR, TCRdb re-called the multiplex PCR reads, giving one row per CDR3 protein. The data show around 470,000 distinct CDR3 sequences, 14% seen once. Sequencing was performed on blood. The receptor source for this set is a young woman with Graves' ophthalmopathy.

The chain uses TRBV4-1 and TRBJ2-7, with 10 bases matching TRBD1. Germline assignment: CDR1 MGHRA and CDR2 YSYEKL. V dropped 3 bases and J dropped 6; count of bases not matched to a gene: 8. This CDR3 has 15 residues. The CDR3 DNA is TGCGCCAGCAGCCATGGGCGGACAGGGGGTTTCGAGCAGTACTTC. Protein sequence: CASSHGRTGGFEQYF.

This clonotype was counted many times. Because the CDR3 is missing its conserved closing phenylalanine or tryptophan, this is likely a read error. The chain uses TRBV28 and TRBJ1-5; 7 nucleotides line up with TRBD1. There are 15 residues in the CDR3. Trimming at V came to 3 bases and at J to 0 bases, leaving 2 bases not matched to a gene. Per the germline V gene, CDR1 is MDHEN and CDR2 is SYDVKM. CDR3 region: CASSFGTASNQPQHS. For the CDR3, the DNA is TGTGCCAGCAGTTTCGGGACAGCTAGCAATCAGCCCCAGCATTCT.

This clonotype has a count of ten or more. The chain links TRBV2 to TRBJ1-6; D is unresolved. V was cut by 7 bases and J by 10 bases, with 14 bases left in between. The CDR3 extends over 13 amino acids. Germline V lookup: CDR1 SNHLY, CDR2 FYNNEI. CDR3 amino acids: CASNTKRESPLHF. CDR3 in DNA: TGTGCCAGCAATACCAAGCGGGAATCACCCCTCCACTTT.

This clonotype was seen many times. The CDR3 protein is CASSSDRGWSNQPQHF. CDR3 DNA sequence: TGTGCCAGCAGTTCGGACAGGGGATGGAGCAATCAGCCCCAGCATTTT. The chain carries TRBV6-5 and TRBJ1-5, with 9 positions matching TRBD1. Trimming at V came to 4 bases and at J to 1 base, leaving 5 bases not matched to a gene. From germline, CDR1 is MNHEY and CDR2 SVGAGI. This CDR3 contains 16 residues.

A few counts support this clonotype. This rearrangement joins TRBV28 to TRBJ1-3; TRBD1 matches 7 bases. This CDR3 contains 17 residues. In germline, CDR1 is MDHEN, CDR2 SYDVKM. The ends lost 6 bases at V and 0 bases at J; junction bases unmatched: 11. CDR3 loop: CASRGSSAGGSGNTIYF. The CDR3, as DNA: TGTGCCAGCAGAGGGAGTTCCGCAGGGGGCTCTGGAAACACCATATATTTT.

The sample holds a few counts of this clonotype. This chain uses TRBV30 with TRBJ1-3; D is ambiguous. CDR3 length: 13 amino acids. V lost 2 bases to trimming and J lost 0 bases, with 5 bases between them. CDR1 and CDR2 (germline): GTSNPN, SVGIG (reference sequence). CDR3 residues: CAWSRFSGNTIYF. As DNA, the CDR3 is TGTGCCTGGAGTAGGTTCTCTGGAAACACCATATATTTT. Based on the CDR3 plus reference TRBV30 and TRBJ1-3, the full variable domain is SQTIHQWPATLVQPVGSPLSLECTVEGTSNPNLYWYRQAAGRGLQLLFYSVGIGQISSEVPQNLSASRPQDRQFILSSKKLLLSDSGFYLCAWSRFSGNTIYFGEGSWLTVV.

Comments on this clonotype: A read error is possible here, since a much larger clone lies one base away. The rearrangement uses TRBV12-3 or TRBV12-4 and TRBJ1-5, with no clear D. CDR3 length: 14 residues. With 3 bases removed from V and 6 bases from J, the gap between germline ends came to 12 bases. CDR3: CASSFERATQPQHF. The CDR3 region has the DNA TGTGCCAGCAGTTTCGAGCGAGCAACTCAGCCCCAGCATTTT.

This clonotype was picked up many times. The rearrangement uses TRBV6-1 and TRBJ2-2; D might be TRBD2 (6 bases). Trimming shortened V by 10 bases and J by 3 bases, and 15 bases separated the two germline ends. Germline lookup yields CDR1 MNHNS and CDR2 SASEGT. The CDR3 is 14 residues long. The CDR3 DNA reads as TGTGCCACCCCAACTGGAGGGGACACCGGGGAGCTGTTTTTT. Protein product: CATPTGGDTGELFF.

This clonotype was counted many times. V and J are TRBV27 and TRBJ2-2; D is undetermined. With 6 bases removed from V and 2 bases from J, the gap between germline ends came to 7 bases. CDR1 and CDR2 from the germline V gene are MNHEY and SMNVEV (reference sequence). CDR3 length: 13 amino acids. This CDR3 reads CASSLGNTGELFF. The DNA of the CDR3 is TGTGCCAGCAGCTTAGGTAACACCGGGGAGCTGTTTTTT.

The chain recombines TRBV5-1 with TRBJ2-2, with D possibly TRBD2 on 6 matching bases. The CDR3 is 15 residues long. Germline CDR1 SGHRS, CDR2 YFSETQ. V was trimmed by 4 bases and J by 1 base, leaving 11 bases between them. In nucleotides, the CDR3 is TGCGCCAGCAGCCGGGACTTGGGGAACACCGGGGAGCTGTTTTTT. Its translation: CASSRDLGNTGELFF.

Comments on this clonotype: A much larger clone lies a single base off, so this may be a read error. This likely comes from a read error, as the CDR3 has no conserved phenylalanine or tryptophan at its end. The chain combines TRBV7-2 with TRBJ2-7; 10 positions agree with TRBD2. Germline V gives CDR1 SGHTA, CDR2 FQGNSA. With 6 bases clipped from V and 2 bases from J, the junction kept 4 bases outside the gene matches. This CDR3 is 14 amino acids long. CDR3 sequence: CASRASGGAYEQYL. DNA for the CDR3: TGTGCCAGCAGGGCCAGCGGGGGGGCCTACGAGCAGTACTTG.

The J gene is TRBJ2-7, the V gene TRBV30; D gene unclear. V was cut by 1 base and J by 3 bases, with 10 bases left in between. Germline CDR1 and CDR2: GTSNPN and SVGIG (reference sequence). The CDR3 totals 13 residues. For the CDR3, the DNA is TGTGCCTGGAGTGACGACATAATCTACGAGCAGTACTTC. Its protein product is CAWSDDIIYEQYF.

This clonotype was observed a few times. CDR3 amino acids: CACPWERRGYGYTF. CDR3 nucleotide sequence: TGTGCCTGCCCCTGGGAACGTCGGGGCTATGGCTACACCTTC. The V call is TRBV30, the J call TRBJ1-2; D is unresolved. Germline CDR1 GTSNPN, CDR2 SVGIG (reference sequence). The CDR3 has 14 amino acids. Deletions cut 6 bases from V and 4 bases from J, with 18 bases between.

The CDR3 spells CASSLGILNTEAFF. CDR3 in DNA: TGTGCCAGCAGCTTAGGGATCTTAAACACTGAAGCTTTCTTT. The chain is built from TRBV13 and TRBJ1-1; D not resolved. Germline assignment: CDR1 PRHDT and CDR2 FYEKMQ (reference sequence). This CDR3 comprises 14 residues. Trimming pared 0 bases from V and 2 bases from J, leaving 7 bases between.

This clonotype appeared a few times. The genes are TRBV11-3 and TRBJ2-2; D remains ambiguous. Germline lookup yields CDR1 SGHNT and CDR2 YENEEA. V lost 5 bases and J lost 8, with 9 bases in between. CDR3 length: 12 residues. CDR3 region: CASSPKRGELFF. The DNA of the CDR3 is TGTGCCAGCAGCCCAAAGAGGGGGGAGCTGTTTTTT.

This clonotype occurred many times. This chain joins TRBV4-1 and TRBJ2-7; 10 nucleotides match TRBD2. V lost 0 bases and J lost 6; bases outside the gene matches: 5. The germline V gene encodes CDR1 MGHRA and CDR2 YSYEKL. The CDR3 consists of 15 residues. Here the CDR3 DNA reads TGCGCCAGCAGCCAAGAAGCGGGGGGGACGCGCGAGCAGTACTTC. Protein product: CASSQEAGGTREQYF.

This clonotype was seen only a few times. J is TRBJ2-7 and V is TRBV19; 7 nucleotides agree with TRBD1. Germline V CDR1 and CDR2: LNHDA, SQIVND (reference sequence). With 5 bases clipped from V and 2 bases from J, the junction kept 6 bases outside the gene matches. The CDR3 has 14 amino acids. This CDR3 is CASSQQTGPYEQYF. The CDR3 DNA reads as TGTGCCAGTAGTCAGCAGACAGGGCCCTACGAGCAGTACTTC.

At least ten counts were recorded for this clonotype. The CDR3 loop is CASHWAGEAFF. CDR3 DNA sequence: TGCGCCTCCCATTGGGCAGGCGAAGCTTTCTTT. The V and J genes are TRBV5-1 and TRBJ1-1; no definite D call. Germline loops: CDR1 SGHRS, CDR2 YFSETQ. V dropped 10 bases and J dropped 8 bases, with 15 bases sitting between them. The CDR3 length is 11 residues. The complete variable domain, with remaining parts taken from reference TRBV5-1 and TRBJ1-1, reads KAGVTQTPRYLIKTRGQQVTLSCSPISGHRSVSWYQQTPGQGLQFLFEYFSETQRNKGNFPGRFSGRQFSNSRSEMNVSTLELGDSALYLCASHWAGEAFFGQGTRLTVV.

The table lists this clonotype with many counts. V usage is TRBV12-3 or TRBV12-4 and J usage is TRBJ2-5; D is possibly TRBD1 (5 bases). The CDR3 runs 14 residues. Trimming stripped 3 bases from V and 4 bases from J, with 12 bases between. The CDR3 sequence: CASSFKAGPETQYF. The CDR3 bases are TGTGCCAGCAGTTTTAAGGCAGGGCCAGAGACCCAGTACTTC.

Note on this clonotype: A much larger clone differs by one base, so this may be a read error. V gene TRBV20-1 combines with J gene TRBJ1-5; 7 bases are shared with TRBD1. The CDR3 is 14 residues long. Losses at the gene ends were 8 bases for V and 1 base for J; bases not matched to a gene: 8. The germline gives CDR1 DFQATT, CDR2 SNEGSKA (reference sequence). The CDR3 spells CSSTDRLSNQPQHF. The CDR3 bases are TGCAGTTCCACGGACAGGTTGAGCAATCAGCCCCAGCATTTT.

This clonotype was seen repeatedly, ten times or more. This chain joins TRBV12-3 or TRBV12-4 and TRBJ2-5; TRBD2 matches 7 bases. The CDR3 has 15 amino acids. Germline trimming cut 2 bases from V and 5 bases from J; bases unmatched to any gene: 8. This CDR3 reads CASSLRRGKLETQYF. The CDR3 DNA sequence: TGTGCCAGCAGTTTAAGGCGGGGGAAACTGGAGACCCAGTACTTC.

In regard to this clonotype: Given a much more abundant clone one base away, this may be a read error. The chain recombines TRBV30 with TRBJ1-2, with TRBD1 matching over 9 bases. CDR1 and CDR2 from the germline V gene are GTSNPN and SVGIG (reference sequence). This CDR3 is 14 amino acids long. The CDR3 loop reads CAWRTQGAVYGCTF. The CDR3, as DNA: TGTGCCTGGAGGACACAGGGGGCGGTCTATGGCTGCACCTTC. Complete variable domain (other parts from reference TRBV30 and TRBJ1-2): SQTIHQWPATLVQPVGSPLSLECTVEGTSNPNLYWYRQAAGRGLQLLFYSVGIGQISSEVPQNLSASRPQDRQFILSSKKLLLSDSGFYLCAWRTQGAVYGCTFGSGTRLTVV.